This TCR beta chain was captured by sequencing in a study of blood T cell repertoires in COVID-19. At the level of the study: Samples of COVID-19 (acute and convalescent) were obtained from the United States, Italy and Spain. PBMCs, B-cell-depleted T cells, or T cells provided the cDNA or gDNA that made up the material.

The count of this clone is one. This CDR3 has 15 residues. Germline CDR1 and CDR2: GTSNPN and SVGIG (reference sequence). V lost 3 bases to trimming and J lost 4 bases; unmatched junction nucleotides: 3. Profiled with immunoSEQ multiplex PCR; TCRdb holds only in-frame clones, not every one. The repertoire consists of approximately 150,000 clones, with approximately 89% occurring once and the leading ten covering under 2%. The clonotype comes from a human donor in a cohort sampled during active COVID-19. The sample comprised peripheral blood. This chain links TRBV30 with TRBJ2-1, with TRBD2 matching over 13 bases. This CDR3 is CAWSALAGGYNEQFF. CDR3 DNA sequence: TGTGCCTGGAGCGCACTAGCGGGGGGGTACAATGAGCAGTTCTTC.